The T cell receptor beta chain under discussion was sequenced for a study of blood T cell repertoires in COVID-19. Study details: The United States, Italy and Spain provided the acute and convalescent COVID-19 samples.

CDR1 is SGHTA and CDR2 is FQGTGA in the germline V gene. This CDR3 contains 15 residues. The ends lost 4 bases at V and 3 bases at J; junction bases unmatched: 4. Sequencing was performed with immunoSEQ multiplex PCR; in TCRdb, only in-frame clones are kept and a portion is missing. The sample holds around 130,000 clones, 84% seen once. The clonotype was recovered from a human donor in a cohort sampled during active COVID-19. Sequenced: peripheral blood. The chain uses TRBV7-3 and TRBJ2-3; 10 bases match TRBD2. The CDR3 spells CASSYGLAETDTQYF. CDR3 bases: TGTGCCAGCAGCTATGGACTAGCGGAGACAGATACGCAGTATTTT.